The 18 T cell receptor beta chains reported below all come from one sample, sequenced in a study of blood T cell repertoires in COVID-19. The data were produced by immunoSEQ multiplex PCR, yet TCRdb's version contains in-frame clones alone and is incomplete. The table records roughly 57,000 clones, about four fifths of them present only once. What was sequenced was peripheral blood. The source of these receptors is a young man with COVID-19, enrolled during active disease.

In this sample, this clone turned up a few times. In DNA form, the CDR3 reads TGTGCCAGTAGGATGGGCAACAGGGCCAACACTGAAGCTTTCTTT. Its protein product is CASRMGNRANTEAFF. V usage is TRBV19 and J usage is TRBJ1-1, with D tentatively TRBD1 (6 bases). The germline V and J ends were trimmed by 6 bases and 2 bases, with 16 bases remaining between them. The CDR3 extends over 15 amino acids. The germline V gene encodes CDR1 LNHDA and CDR2 SQIVND (reference sequence).

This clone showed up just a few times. The chain's CDR3 is CASSYGTGQGHEQYF. Written as DNA, the CDR3 is TGTGCCAGCAGCTACGGAACGGGACAGGGCCACGAGCAGTACTTC. The chain links TRBV7-9 to TRBJ2-7, with 9 bases matching TRBD1. Looked up from germline, CDR1 is SEHNR and CDR2 is FQNEAQ (reference sequence). This CDR3 has 15 amino acids. V lost 4 bases and J lost 5; bases outside the gene matches: 9.

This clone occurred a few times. Here the CDR3 reads CASLPGGSDTQYF. The DNA of the CDR3 is TGTGCCAGCTTACCGGGGGGATCAGATACGCAGTATTTT. The rearrangement links TRBV28 to TRBJ2-3; 7 bases are a match to TRBD2. Losses at the gene ends were 8 bases for V and 4 bases for J; bases not matched to a gene: 6. The CDR3 extends over 13 amino acids. CDR1 is MDHEN, CDR2 SYDVKM, per germline.

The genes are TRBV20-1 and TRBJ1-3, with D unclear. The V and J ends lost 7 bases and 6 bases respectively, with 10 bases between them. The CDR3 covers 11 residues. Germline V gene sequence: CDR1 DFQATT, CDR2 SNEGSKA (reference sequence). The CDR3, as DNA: TGCAGTGGGGCTTTCCAAAACACCATATATTTT. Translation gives CSGAFQNTIYF.

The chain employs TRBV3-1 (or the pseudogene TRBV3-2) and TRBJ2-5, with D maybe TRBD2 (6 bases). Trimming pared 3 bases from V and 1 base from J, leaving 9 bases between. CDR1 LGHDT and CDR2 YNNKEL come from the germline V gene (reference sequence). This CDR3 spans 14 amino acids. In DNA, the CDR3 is TGTGCCAGCAGCCAGTGGAGGGCCCAAGAGACCCAGTACTTC. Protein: CASSQWRAQETQYF.

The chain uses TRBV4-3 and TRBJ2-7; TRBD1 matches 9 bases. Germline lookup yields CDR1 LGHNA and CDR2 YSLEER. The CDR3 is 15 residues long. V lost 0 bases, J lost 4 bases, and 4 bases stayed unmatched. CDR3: CASSQDRDRAYEQYF. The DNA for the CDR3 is TGCGCCAGCAGCCAAGACCGGGACAGGGCGTACGAGCAGTACTTC.

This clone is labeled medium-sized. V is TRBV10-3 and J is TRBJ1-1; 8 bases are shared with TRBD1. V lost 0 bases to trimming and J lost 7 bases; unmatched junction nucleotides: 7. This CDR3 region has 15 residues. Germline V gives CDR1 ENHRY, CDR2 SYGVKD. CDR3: CAISESVQGAGEAFF. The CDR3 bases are TGTGCCATCAGTGAGTCGGTTCAGGGGGCAGGTGAAGCTTTCTTT.

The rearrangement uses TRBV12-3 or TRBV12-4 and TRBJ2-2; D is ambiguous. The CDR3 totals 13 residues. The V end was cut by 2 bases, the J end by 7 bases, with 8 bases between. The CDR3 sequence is CASSLTTGGELFF. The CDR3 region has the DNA TGTGCCAGCAGTTTAACGACGGGCGGGGAGCTGTTTTTT.

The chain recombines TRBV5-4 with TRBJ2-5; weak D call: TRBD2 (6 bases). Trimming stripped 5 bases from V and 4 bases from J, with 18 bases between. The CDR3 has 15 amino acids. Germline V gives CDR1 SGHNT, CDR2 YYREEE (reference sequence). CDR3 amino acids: CASSSRYRDLETQYF. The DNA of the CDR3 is TGTGCCAGCAGTTCTCGATACCGGGACTTAGAGACCCAGTACTTC.

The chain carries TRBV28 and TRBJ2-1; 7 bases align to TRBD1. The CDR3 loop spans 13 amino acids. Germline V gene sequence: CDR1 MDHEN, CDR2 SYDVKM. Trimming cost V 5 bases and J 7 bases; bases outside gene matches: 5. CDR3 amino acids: CASSGQVLNEQFF. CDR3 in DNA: TGTGCCAGCAGTGGACAGGTGCTGAATGAGCAGTTCTTC.

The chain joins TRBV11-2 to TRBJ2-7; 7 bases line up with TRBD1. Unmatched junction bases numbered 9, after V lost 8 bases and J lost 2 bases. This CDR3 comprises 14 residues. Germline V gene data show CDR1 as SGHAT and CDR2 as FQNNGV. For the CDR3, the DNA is TGTGCCAGCGGCCCGGGACAGTGGACCTACGAGCAGTACTTC. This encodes CASGPGQWTYEQYF.

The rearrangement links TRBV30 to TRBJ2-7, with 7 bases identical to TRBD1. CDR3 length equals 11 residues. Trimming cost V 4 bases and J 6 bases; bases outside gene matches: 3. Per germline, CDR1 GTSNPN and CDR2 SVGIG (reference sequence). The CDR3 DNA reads TGTGCCTGGACCCCAGGGGGCGAGCAGTACTTC. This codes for CAWTPGGEQYF.

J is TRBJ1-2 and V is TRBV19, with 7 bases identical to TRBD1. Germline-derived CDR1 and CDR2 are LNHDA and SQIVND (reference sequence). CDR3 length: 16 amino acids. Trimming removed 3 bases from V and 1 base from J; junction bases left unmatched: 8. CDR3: CASSIHGTAYNYGYTF. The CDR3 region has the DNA TGTGCCAGTAGTATCCATGGGACAGCCTATAACTATGGCTACACCTTC.

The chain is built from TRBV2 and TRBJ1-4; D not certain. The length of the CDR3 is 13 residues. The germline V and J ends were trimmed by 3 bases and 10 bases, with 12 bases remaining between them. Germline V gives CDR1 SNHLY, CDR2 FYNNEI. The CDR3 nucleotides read TGTGCCAGCAGTGAGCAACACAGAGTAAAACTGTTTTTT. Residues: CASSEQHRVKLFF.

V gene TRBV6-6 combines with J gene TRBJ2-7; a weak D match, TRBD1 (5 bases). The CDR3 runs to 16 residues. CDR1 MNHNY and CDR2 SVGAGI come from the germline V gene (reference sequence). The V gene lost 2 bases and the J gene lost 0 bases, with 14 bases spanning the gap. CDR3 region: CASSYGAGVGSYEQYF. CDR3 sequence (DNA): TGTGCCAGCAGTTACGGGGCTGGGGTTGGCTCCTACGAGCAGTACTTC.

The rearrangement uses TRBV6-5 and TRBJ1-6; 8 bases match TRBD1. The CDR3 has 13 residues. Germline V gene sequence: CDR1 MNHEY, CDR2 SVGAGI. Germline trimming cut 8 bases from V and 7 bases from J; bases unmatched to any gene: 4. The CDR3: CASQTGENSPLHF. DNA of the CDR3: TGTGCCAGCCAGACAGGGGAGAATTCACCCCTCCACTTT.

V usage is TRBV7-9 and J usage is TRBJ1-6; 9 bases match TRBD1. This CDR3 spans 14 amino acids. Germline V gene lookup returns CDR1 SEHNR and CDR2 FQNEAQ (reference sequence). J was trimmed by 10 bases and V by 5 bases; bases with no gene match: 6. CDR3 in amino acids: CASSPGTGRSPLHF. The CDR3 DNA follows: TGTGCCAGCAGCCCCGGGACAGGGCGATCACCCCTCCACTTT.

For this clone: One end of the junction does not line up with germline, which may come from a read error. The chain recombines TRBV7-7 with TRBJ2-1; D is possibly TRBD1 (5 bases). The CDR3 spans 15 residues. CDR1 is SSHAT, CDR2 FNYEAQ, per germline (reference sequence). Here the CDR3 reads CASSPLTVSYNEQFF. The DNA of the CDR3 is TGTGCTAGCAGCCCCTTGACAGTCTCCTACAATGAGCAGTTCTTC.